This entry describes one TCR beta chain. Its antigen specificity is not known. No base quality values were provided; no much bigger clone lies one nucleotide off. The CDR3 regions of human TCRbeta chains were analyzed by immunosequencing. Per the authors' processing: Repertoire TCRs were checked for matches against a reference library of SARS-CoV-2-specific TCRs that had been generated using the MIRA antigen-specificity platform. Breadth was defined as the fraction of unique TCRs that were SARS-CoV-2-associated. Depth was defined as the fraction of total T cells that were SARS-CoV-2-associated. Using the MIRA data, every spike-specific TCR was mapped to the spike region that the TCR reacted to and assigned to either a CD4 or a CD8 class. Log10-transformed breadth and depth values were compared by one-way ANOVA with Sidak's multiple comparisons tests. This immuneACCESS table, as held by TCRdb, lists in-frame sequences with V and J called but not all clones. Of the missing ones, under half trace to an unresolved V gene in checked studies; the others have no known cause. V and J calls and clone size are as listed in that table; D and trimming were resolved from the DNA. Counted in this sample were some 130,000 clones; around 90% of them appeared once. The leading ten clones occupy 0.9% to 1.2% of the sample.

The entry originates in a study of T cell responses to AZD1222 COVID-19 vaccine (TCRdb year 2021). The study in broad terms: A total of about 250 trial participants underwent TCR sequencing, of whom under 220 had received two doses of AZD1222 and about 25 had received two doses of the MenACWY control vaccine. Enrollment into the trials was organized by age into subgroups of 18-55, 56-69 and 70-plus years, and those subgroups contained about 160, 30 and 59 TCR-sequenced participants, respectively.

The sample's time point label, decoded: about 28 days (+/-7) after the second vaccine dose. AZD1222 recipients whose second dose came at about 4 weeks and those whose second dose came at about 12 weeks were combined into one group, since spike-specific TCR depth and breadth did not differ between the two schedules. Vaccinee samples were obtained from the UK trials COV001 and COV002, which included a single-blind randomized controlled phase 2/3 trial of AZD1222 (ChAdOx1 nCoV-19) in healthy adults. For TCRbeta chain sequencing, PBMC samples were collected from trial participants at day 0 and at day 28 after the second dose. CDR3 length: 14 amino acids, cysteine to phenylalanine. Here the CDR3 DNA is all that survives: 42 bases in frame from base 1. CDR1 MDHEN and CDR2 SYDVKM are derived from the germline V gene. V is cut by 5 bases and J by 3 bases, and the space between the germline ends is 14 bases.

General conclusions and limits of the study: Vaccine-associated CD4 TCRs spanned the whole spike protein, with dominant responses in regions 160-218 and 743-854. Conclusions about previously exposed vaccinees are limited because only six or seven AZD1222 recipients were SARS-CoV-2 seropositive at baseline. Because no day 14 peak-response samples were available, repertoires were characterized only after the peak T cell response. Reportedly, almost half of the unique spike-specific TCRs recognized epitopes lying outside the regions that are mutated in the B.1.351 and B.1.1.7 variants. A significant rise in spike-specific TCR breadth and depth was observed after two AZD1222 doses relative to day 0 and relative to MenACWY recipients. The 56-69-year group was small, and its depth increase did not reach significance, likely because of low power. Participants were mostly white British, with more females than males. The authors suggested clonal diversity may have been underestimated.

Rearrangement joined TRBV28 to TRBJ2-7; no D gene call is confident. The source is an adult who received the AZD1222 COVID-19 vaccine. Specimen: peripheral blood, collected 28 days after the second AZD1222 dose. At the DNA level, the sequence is TGTGCCAGCAGTCCCGTGGGGTTGGGCTACGAGCAGTACTTC. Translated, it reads CASSPVGLGYEQYF.